Given below is one T cell receptor (beta chain) in context. Germline values: CDR1 SGDLS, CDR2 YYNGEE. The CDR3 is made up of 15 amino acids. V gave up 4 bases and J gave up 7 bases, with 17 bases separating them. The data originate from a study of blood T cell repertoires in COVID-19. Across the whole study: Sources were T cells, B-cell-depleted T cells, or PBMCs; the material itself was cDNA or gDNA.

The assay was immunoSEQ multiplex PCR, and TCRdb's table has in-frame clones only and misses some. The sample holds some 15,000 clones, around 82% seen once. The clonotype originates from a human donor in a cohort sampled during active COVID-19. The chain carries TRBV9 and TRBJ1-4; D unclear. Specimen: peripheral blood. CDR3 sequence (DNA): TGTGCCAGCAGCCCCGGGGATAGCCCTGGTGAAAAACTGTTTTTT. This codes for CASSPGDSPGEKLFF.